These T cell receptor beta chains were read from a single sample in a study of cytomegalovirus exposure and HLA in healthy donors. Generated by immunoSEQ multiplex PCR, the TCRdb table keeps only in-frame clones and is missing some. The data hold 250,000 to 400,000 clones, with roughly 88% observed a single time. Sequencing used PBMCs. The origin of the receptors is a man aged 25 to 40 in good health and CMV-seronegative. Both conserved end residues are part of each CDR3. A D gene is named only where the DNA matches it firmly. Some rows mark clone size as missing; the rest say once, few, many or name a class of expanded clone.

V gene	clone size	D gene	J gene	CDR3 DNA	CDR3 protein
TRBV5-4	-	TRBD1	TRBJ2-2	TGTGCCAGCTTCTGGACAGGGGCTGGAACCGGGGAGCTGTTTTTT	CASFWTGAGTGELFF
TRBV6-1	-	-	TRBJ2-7	TGTGCCAGCACCGAGGGCCCCTACGAGCAGTACTTC	CASTEGPYEQYF
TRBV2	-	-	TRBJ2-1	TGTGCCAGCAGTGACCGGGGTCTGGATGAGCAGTTCTTC	CASSDRGLDEQFF
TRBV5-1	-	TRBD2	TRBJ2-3	TGCGCCAGCAGCTTGGGAGCGGGGGCTACTAGCACAGATACGCAGTATTTT	CASSLGAGATSTDTQYF
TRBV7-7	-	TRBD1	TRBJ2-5	TGTGCCAGCAGCTTAGGGACAGGGATAGAGACCCAGTACTTC	CASSLGTGIETQYF
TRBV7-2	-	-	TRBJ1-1	TGTGCCAGCAGCTCAGGCAGGACGGCGGGGAACACTGAAGCTTTCTTT	CASSSGRTAGNTEAFF
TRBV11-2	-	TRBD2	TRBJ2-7	TGTGCCAGCAGCCCCCAAATAGCGGGGGGGCAAGAGCAGTACTTC	CASSPQIAGGQEQYF
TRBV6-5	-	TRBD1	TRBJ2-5	TGTGCCAGCAGTCGGGACAGGGGCCTCCAAGAGACCCAGTACTTC	CASSRDRGLQETQYF
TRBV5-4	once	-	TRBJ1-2	TGTGCCAGCAGTCTTAGGGGTTTGCGAAGGGATGGCTACACCTTC	CASSLRGLRRDGYTF
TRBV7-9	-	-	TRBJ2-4	TGTGCCAGCAGCTATCGGGAAAACATTCAGTACTTC	CASSYRENIQYF